Following are 21 T cell receptor beta chains from one sample sequenced in a study of cytomegalovirus exposure and HLA in healthy donors. Both 60 Vbeta primers and 13 Jbeta primers went into the PCR. The assay was immunoSEQ multiplex PCR, and TCRdb's table has in-frame clones only and misses some. The sample consists of 150,000 to 200,000 clones, under 80% of them appearing once. The sample taken for sequencing was PBMCs. Receptors were obtained from a human donor in good health.

V gene TRBV7-9 combines with J gene TRBJ1-1, with D uncertain. CDR1 is SEHNR, CDR2 FQNEAQ, per germline (reference sequence). V was pared by 1 base and J by 5 bases, with 11 bases between. This CDR3 region has 14 residues. Here the CDR3 DNA reads TGTGCCAGCAGCTTAGGGTTGGGAGGGACTGAAGCTTTCTTT. Translated, it gives CASSLGLGGTEAFF.

This clone was counted only a few times. The chain has TRBV5-6 and TRBJ2-7; possible D gene TRBD2, 6 bases. This CDR3 has 13 residues. The germline V gene encodes CDR1 SGHDT and CDR2 YYEEEE. V was shortened by 7 bases and J by 6 bases, with 17 bases between the two germline ends. The CDR3 DNA sequence: TGTGCCAGCCACCCGCCCTTCGGGGGCGAGCAGTACTTC. Protein: CASHPPFGGEQYF.

The chain joins TRBV4-3 to TRBJ1-4, with D unresolved. CDR1 LGHNA and CDR2 YSLEER come from the germline V gene. Trimming shortened V by 4 bases and J by 1 base, and 10 bases separated the two germline ends. The CDR3 length is 15 residues. This CDR3 reads CASSPWAGTNEKLFF. The CDR3 DNA is TGCGCCAGCAGCCCTTGGGCAGGAACTAATGAAAAACTGTTTTTT.

The chain couples TRBV5-1 to TRBJ2-5, with 8 bases that match TRBD1. Unmatched junction bases numbered 12, after V lost 0 bases and J lost 5 bases. CDR3 length equals 17 residues. Germline V gene sequence: CDR1 SGHRS, CDR2 YFSETQ. In DNA, the CDR3 is TGCGCCAGCAGCTTGGTAGCAGGGGGCGTTGAGTGGGAGACCCAGTACTTC. Translated: CASSLVAGGVEWETQYF.

J is TRBJ2-7 and V is TRBV6-6; TRBD1 agrees at 7 bases. CDR3 length: 14 residues. CDR1 is MNHNY and CDR2 is SVGAGI in the germline V gene (reference sequence). J lost 0 bases, V lost 5 bases, and 4 bases had no gene match. The CDR3 sequence is CASSDRASSYEQYF. For the CDR3, the DNA is TGTGCCAGCAGTGACAGGGCGAGCTCCTACGAGCAGTACTTC.

The rearrangement joins TRBV30 to TRBJ1-2; perhaps TRBD1 as D (5 bases). The germline gives CDR1 GTSNPN, CDR2 SVGIG (reference sequence). This CDR3 spans 13 amino acids. Deletions cut 2 bases from V and 5 bases from J, with 12 bases between. The CDR3 DNA is TGTGCCTGGAGTTCGGGGGTTGTATATGGCTACACCTTC. Its translation: CAWSSGVVYGYTF.

The chain couples TRBV4-2 to TRBJ1-2; 7 bases agree with TRBD1. The V gene's germline CDR1 is LGHNA and CDR2 YNFKEQ. With V trimmed by 1 base and J by 8 bases, 16 bases remained unmatched. The CDR3 totals 17 residues. The CDR3 sequence: CASSQGFVGQGDGGYTF. The CDR3 DNA reads as TGTGCCAGCAGCCAAGGTTTCGTGGGCCAGGGGGACGGCGGCTACACCTTC.

The chain uses TRBV6-1 and TRBJ1-2; D unclear. The CDR3 spans 15 residues. Trimming took off 4 bases at V and 3 bases at J, with 15 bases between the two ends. From germline, CDR1 is MNHNS and CDR2 SASEGT. CDR3 region: CASSGRGVGDYGYTF. CDR3 nucleotides: TGTGCCAGCAGTGGCCGCGGGGTTGGGGACTATGGCTACACCTTC.

The rearrangement uses TRBV19 and TRBJ1-2; D call uncertain. V lost 6 bases and J 4 bases, leaving 12 bases between the germline ends. There are 13 residues in the CDR3. Germline V gene sequence: CDR1 LNHDA, CDR2 SQIVND (reference sequence). The CDR3 nucleotides are TGTGCCAGTAGCGGCGCGGCAAGCTATGGCTACACCTTC. Translation: CASSGAASYGYTF.

About this clone itself: Other nucleotide sequences in the sample specify the same CDR3. The genes are TRBV7-9 and TRBJ2-7; D gene unclear. This CDR3 is 11 amino acids long. Germline V gene lookup returns CDR1 SEHNR and CDR2 FQNEAQ (reference sequence). Trimming removed 2 bases from V and 4 bases from J, with 3 bases in between. The CDR3 DNA follows: TGTGCCAGCAGCTTATCTTACGAGCAGTACTTC. Protein: CASSLSYEQYF. The full variable domain, its missing parts supplied by reference TRBV7-9 and TRBJ2-7, is DTGVSQNPRHKITKRGQNVTFRCDPISEHNRLYWYRQTLGQGPEFLTYFQNEAQLEKSRLLSDRFSAERPKGSFSTLEIQRTEQGDSAMYLCASSLSYEQYFGPGTRLTVT.

The chain links TRBV4-1 to TRBJ2-1, with D possibly matching TRBD1 (7 bases). Per germline, CDR1 MGHRA and CDR2 YSYEKL. This CDR3 has 14 residues. Trimming cost V 1 base and J 6 bases, with 10 bases left between them. The DNA of the CDR3 is TGCGCCAGCAGCCAAGTCAGGGGGGTCAATGAGCAGTTCTTC. Translated, it gives CASSQVRGVNEQFF.

The chain carries TRBV5-1 and TRBJ2-3; TRBD2 matches at 11 bases. The V gene's germline CDR1 is SGHRS and CDR2 YFSETQ. The CDR3 totals 15 residues. Trimming at V came to 7 bases and at J to 4 bases, leaving 8 bases not matched to a gene. The CDR3 region is CASGSGGAEADTQYF. CDR3 sequence (DNA): TGCGCCAGCGGTAGCGGGGGGGCCGAGGCAGATACGCAGTATTTT.

The V and J genes are TRBV25-1 and TRBJ2-2; D is possibly TRBD1 (5 bases). Trimming took off 2 bases at V and 3 bases at J, with 7 bases between the two ends. The CDR3 spans 14 residues. From germline, CDR1 is MGHDK and CDR2 SYGVNS. The CDR3 region is CASSEGHHTGELFF. CDR3 sequence (DNA): TGTGCCAGCAGTGAAGGACACCACACCGGGGAGCTGTTTTTT.

V gene TRBV25-1 combines with J gene TRBJ1-1; 8 nucleotides align to TRBD1. The CDR3 has 15 amino acids. Germline CDR1 and CDR2: MGHDK and SYGVNS. The V and J ends lost 1 base and 1 base, in that order; junction bases with no gene match: 2. DNA of the CDR3: TGTGCCAGCAGTGAATCAGGGGGCTGGAACACTGAAGCTTTCTTT. The encoded protein is CASSESGGWNTEAFF.

This chain uses TRBV7-2 with TRBJ1-6; weak D call: TRBD1 (5 bases). The CDR3 runs to 15 residues. Trimming cost V 3 bases and J 7 bases, with 13 bases left between them. The germline CDR1 and CDR2 sequences are SGHTA and FQGNSA. CDR3 region: CASSLYRPPNSPLHF. CDR3 nucleotides: TGTGCCAGCAGCTTGTACAGGCCTCCCAATTCACCCCTCCACTTT.

In its sample, this clone was seen once. The DNA for the CDR3 is TGTGCCAGCAGCGTGGTTGCGGGGGGGACTGGGGCCAACGTCCTGACTTTC. Translation: CASSVVAGGTGANVLTF. The V call is TRBV9, the J call TRBJ2-6; 9 bases map to TRBD2. V was pared by 2 bases and J by 2 bases, with 5 bases of the junction left unmatched. In germline, CDR1 is SGDLS, CDR2 YYNGEE. The CDR3 is 17 residues long.

This clone occurred a few times. The chain joins TRBV30 to TRBJ1-6; D unclear. Per the germline V gene, CDR1 is GTSNPN and CDR2 is SVGIG (reference sequence). V lost 5 bases and J 3 bases, leaving 8 bases between the germline ends. The CDR3 has 13 residues. The CDR3: CAWSEGYNSPLHF. CDR3 nucleotide sequence: TGTGCCTGGTCCGAGGGCTATAATTCACCCCTCCACTTT.

This chain joins TRBV7-2 and TRBJ2-1, with TRBD2 matching over 11 bases. The CDR3 extends over 15 amino acids. Looked up from germline, CDR1 is SGHTA and CDR2 is FQGNSA. The V and J ends lost 5 bases and 4 bases, in that order; junction bases with no gene match: 4. The CDR3 coding sequence is TGTGCCAGCAGCGATACTAGCGGGGGTTACAATGAGCAGTTCTTC. This gives the protein CASSDTSGGYNEQFF.

The chain links TRBV7-9 to TRBJ1-5, with 11 bases identical to TRBD1. V was clipped by 0 bases and J by 10 bases; unmatched bases: 5. Germline V gene lookup returns CDR1 SEHNR and CDR2 FQNEAQ (reference sequence). The CDR3 has 15 amino acids. The CDR3 coding sequence is TGTGCCAGCAGCTTAGCGGGACAGGGGGTAACACCCCAGCATTTT. Its protein is CASSLAGQGVTPQHF.

The chain links TRBV10-3 to TRBJ1-2; 10 bases match TRBD1. CDR1 is ENHRY and CDR2 is SYGVKD in the germline V gene. With V trimmed by 4 bases and J by 4 bases, 0 bases remained unmatched. The CDR3 sequence is 13 residues long. The CDR3 region is CAISGDRGYGYTF. In DNA form, the CDR3 reads TGTGCCATCAGTGGGGACAGGGGCTATGGCTACACCTTC.

The chain uses TRBV7-3 and TRBJ1-1; possible D gene TRBD1, 5 bases. Germline V lookup: CDR1 SGHTA, CDR2 FQGTGA. V was trimmed by 0 bases and J by 1 base, leaving 9 bases between them. The CDR3 runs to 15 residues. DNA of the CDR3: TGTGCCAGCAGCTTAACGGGGCTGCCGAACACTGAAGCTTTCTTT. Its translation: CASSLTGLPNTEAFF.